This T cell receptor beta chain is from a study of CD8 T cells in Susac syndrome. CDR3 length: 15 residues. V dropped 5 bases and J dropped 1 base, with 14 bases sitting between them. Germline loops: CDR1 SGHVS, CDR2 FNYEAQ. Reverse transcription of roughly 0.5 to 1 ug RNA was carried out with random hexamers. TCRdb ran MiXCR on the immunoSEQ multiplex PCR reads and lists one entry per CDR3 protein. The sample lists about 280,000 distinct CDR3 sequences; about 85% were seen once. This sequence joins TRBV7-6 and TRBJ1-1; possible D gene TRBD1, 5 bases. The sample was CD8+ T cells from PBMCs. The source of this sequence is a human donor with multiple sclerosis. The CDR3 protein is CASSPFGGANTEAFF. CDR3 sequence (DNA): TGTGCCAGCAGCCCCTTCGGAGGGGCGAACACTGAAGCTTTCTTT.